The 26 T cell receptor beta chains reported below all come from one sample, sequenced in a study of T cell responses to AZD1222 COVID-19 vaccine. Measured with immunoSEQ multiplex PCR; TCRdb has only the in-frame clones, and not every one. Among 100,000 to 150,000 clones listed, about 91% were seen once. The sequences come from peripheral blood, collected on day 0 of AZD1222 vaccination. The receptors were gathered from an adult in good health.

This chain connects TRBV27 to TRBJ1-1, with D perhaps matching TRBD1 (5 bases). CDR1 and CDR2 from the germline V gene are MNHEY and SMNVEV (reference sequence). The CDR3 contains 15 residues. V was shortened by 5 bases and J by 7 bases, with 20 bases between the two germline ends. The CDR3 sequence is CASSQKAHPTGEAFF. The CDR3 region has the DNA TGTGCCAGCAGTCAAAAAGCACACCCCACAGGTGAAGCTTTCTTT.

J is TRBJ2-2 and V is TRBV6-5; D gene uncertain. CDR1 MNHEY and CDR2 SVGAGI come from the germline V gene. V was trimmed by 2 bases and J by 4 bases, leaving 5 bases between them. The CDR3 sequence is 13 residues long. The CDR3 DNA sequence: TGTGCCAGCAGTTACCCAGGCACCGGGGAGCTGTTTTTT. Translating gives CASSYPGTGELFF.

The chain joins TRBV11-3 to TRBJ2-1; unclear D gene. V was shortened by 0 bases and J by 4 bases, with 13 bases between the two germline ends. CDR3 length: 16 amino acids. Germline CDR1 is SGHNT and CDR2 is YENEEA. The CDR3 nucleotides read TGTGCCAGCAGCTTAGATCGTTTGGGCGGTTACAATGAGCAGTTCTTC. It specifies CASSLDRLGGYNEQFF.

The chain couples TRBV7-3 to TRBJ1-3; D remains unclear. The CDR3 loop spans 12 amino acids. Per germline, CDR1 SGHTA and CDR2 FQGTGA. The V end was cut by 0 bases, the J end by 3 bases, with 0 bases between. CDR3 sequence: CASSLTGNTIYF. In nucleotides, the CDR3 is TGTGCCAGCAGCTTAACTGGAAACACCATATATTTT. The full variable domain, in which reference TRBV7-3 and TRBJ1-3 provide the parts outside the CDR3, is GAGVSQTPSNKVTEKGKYVELRCDPISGHTALYWYRQSLGQGPEFLIYFQGTGAADDSGLPNDRFFAVRPEGSVSTLKIQRTERGDSAVYLCASSLTGNTIYFGEGSWLTVV.

The CDR3: CASSFLLLNTEAFF. The DNA for the CDR3 is TGTGCCAGCAGTTTCCTCCTTCTTAACACTGAAGCTTTCTTT. The gene calls are TRBV6-2 or TRBV6-3 and TRBJ1-1, with unresolved D. Germline V gives CDR1 MNHEY, CDR2 SVGEGT. This CDR3 has 14 residues. V lost 4 bases to trimming and J lost 2 bases, with 11 bases between them.

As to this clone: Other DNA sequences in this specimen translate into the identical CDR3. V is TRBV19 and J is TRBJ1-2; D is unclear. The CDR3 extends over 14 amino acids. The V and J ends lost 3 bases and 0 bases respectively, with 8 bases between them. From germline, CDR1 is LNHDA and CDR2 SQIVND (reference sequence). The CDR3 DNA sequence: TGTGCCAGTAGTATTAGAGCGGCTAACTATGGCTACACCTTC. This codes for CASSIRAANYGYTF.

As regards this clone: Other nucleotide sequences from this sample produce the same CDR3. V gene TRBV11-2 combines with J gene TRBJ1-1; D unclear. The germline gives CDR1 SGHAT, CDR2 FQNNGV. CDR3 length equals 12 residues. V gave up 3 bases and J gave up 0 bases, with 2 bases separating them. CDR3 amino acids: CASSFVNTEAFF. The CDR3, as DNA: TGTGCCAGCAGCTTTGTGAACACTGAAGCTTTCTTT.

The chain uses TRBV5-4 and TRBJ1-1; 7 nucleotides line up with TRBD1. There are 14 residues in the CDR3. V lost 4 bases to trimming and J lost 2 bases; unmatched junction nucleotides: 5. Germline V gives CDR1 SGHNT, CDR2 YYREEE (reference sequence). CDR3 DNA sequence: TGTGCCAGCAGCCCCAGGGGGGGCAACACTGAAGCTTTCTTT. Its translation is CASSPRGGNTEAFF.

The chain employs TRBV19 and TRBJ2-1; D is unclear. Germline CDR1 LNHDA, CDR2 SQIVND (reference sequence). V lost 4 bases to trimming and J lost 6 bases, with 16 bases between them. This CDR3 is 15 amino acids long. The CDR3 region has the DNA TGTGCCAGTAGTAAGTCGGTCCTGCGGTCCAATGAGCAGTTCTTC. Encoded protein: CASSKSVLRSNEQFF.

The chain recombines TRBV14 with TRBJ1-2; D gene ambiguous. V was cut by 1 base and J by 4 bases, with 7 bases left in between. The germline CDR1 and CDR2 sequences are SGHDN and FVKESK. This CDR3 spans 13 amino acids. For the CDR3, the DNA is TGTGCCAGCAGCCAAGTTGTGGGCTATGGCTACACCTTC. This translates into CASSQVVGYGYTF.

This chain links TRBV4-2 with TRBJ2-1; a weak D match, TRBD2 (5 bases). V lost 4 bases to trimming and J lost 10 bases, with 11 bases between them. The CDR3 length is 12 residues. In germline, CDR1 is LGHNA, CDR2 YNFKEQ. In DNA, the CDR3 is TGTGCCAGCAGCCCGGGAACGCGGGAGCAGTTCTTC. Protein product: CASSPGTREQFF.

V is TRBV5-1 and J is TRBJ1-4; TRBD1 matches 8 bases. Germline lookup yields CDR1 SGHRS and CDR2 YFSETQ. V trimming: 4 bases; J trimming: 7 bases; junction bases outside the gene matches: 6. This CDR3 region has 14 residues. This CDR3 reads CASSPQGGSEKLFF. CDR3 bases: TGCGCCAGCAGCCCACAGGGGGGCAGTGAAAAACTGTTTTTT.

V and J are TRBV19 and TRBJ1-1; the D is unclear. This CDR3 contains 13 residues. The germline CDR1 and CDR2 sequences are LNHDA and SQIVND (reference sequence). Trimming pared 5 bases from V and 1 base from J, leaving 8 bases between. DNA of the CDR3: TGTGCCAGTAGTTGGACGGAGAACACTGAAGCTTTCTTT. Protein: CASSWTENTEAFF.

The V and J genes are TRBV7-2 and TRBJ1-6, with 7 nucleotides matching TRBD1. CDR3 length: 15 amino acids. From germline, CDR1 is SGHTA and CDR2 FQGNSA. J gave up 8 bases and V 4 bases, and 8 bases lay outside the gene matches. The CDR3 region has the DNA TGTGCCAGCAGCTATTCGACAGGGAAGCATTCACCCCTCCACTTT. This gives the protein CASSYSTGKHSPLHF. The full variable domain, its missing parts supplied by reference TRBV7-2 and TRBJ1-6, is GAGVSQSPSNKVTEKGKDVELRCDPISGHTALYWYRQSLGQGLEFLIYFQGNSAPDKSGLPSDRFSAERTGGSVSTLTIQRTQQEDSAVYLCASSYSTGKHSPLHFGNGTRLTVT.

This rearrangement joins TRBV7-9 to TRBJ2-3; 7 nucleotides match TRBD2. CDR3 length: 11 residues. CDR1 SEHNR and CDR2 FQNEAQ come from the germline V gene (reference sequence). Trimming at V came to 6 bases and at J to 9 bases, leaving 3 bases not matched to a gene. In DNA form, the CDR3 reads TGTGCCAGCAGGAGGGAGGGAACGCAGTATTTT. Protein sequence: CASRREGTQYF.

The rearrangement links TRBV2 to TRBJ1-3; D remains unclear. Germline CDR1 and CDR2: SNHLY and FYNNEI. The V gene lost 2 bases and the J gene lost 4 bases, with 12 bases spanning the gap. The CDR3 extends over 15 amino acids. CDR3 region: CASSERQVGGNTIYF. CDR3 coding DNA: TGTGCCAGCAGTGAACGGCAGGTCGGCGGAAACACCATATATTTT.

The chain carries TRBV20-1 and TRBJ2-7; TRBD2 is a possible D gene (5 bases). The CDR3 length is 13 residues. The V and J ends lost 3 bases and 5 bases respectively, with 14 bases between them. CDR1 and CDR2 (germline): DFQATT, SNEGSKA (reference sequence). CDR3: CSASPSYLNEQYF. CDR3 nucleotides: TGCAGTGCTAGTCCTAGCTACCTCAACGAGCAGTACTTC.

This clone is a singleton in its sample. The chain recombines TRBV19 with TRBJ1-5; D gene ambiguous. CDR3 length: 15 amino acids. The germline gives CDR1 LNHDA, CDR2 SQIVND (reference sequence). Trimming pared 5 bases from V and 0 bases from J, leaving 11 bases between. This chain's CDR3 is CASSYTDPSNQPQHF. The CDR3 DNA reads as TGTGCCAGTAGTTATACAGACCCTAGCAATCAGCCCCAGCATTTT.

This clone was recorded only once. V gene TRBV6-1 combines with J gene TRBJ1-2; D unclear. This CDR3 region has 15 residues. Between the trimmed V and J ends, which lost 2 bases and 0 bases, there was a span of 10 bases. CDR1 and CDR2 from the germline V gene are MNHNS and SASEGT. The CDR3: CASSEWHGANYGYTF. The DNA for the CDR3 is TGTGCCAGCAGTGAATGGCACGGAGCTAACTATGGCTACACCTTC.

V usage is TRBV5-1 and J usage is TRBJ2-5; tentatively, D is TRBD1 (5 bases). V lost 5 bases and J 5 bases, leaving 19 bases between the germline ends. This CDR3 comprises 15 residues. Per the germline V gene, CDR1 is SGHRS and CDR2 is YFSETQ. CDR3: CASRPQGGVWETQYF. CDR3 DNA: TGCGCCAGCAGACCCCAGGGTGGGGTCTGGGAGACCCAGTACTTC.

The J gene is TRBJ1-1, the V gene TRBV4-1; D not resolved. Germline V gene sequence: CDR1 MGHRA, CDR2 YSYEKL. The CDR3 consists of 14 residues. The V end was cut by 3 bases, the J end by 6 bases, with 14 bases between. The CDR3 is CASSHKQRRPEAFF. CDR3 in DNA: TGCGCCAGCAGCCATAAACAACGGAGACCTGAAGCTTTCTTT.

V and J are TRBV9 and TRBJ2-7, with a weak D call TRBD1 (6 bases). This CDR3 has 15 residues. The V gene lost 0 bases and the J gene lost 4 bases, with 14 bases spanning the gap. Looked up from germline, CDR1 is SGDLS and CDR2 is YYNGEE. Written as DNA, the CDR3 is TGTGCCAGCAGCGTAGGCCTGGACAGACTATACGAGCAGTACTTC. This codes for CASSVGLDRLYEQYF.

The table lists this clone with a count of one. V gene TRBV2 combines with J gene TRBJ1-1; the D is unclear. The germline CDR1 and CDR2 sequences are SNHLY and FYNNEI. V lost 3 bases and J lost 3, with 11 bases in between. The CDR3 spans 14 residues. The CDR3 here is CASSEEGAYTEAFF. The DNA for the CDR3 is TGTGCCAGCAGTGAGGAGGGCGCGTACACTGAAGCTTTCTTT.

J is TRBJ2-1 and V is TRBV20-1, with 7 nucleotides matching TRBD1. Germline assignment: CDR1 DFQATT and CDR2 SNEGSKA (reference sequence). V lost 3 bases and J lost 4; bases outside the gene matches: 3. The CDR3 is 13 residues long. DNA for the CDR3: TGCAGTGCTAGTCAGGGGGTATACAATGAGCAGTTCTTC. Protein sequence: CSASQGVYNEQFF.

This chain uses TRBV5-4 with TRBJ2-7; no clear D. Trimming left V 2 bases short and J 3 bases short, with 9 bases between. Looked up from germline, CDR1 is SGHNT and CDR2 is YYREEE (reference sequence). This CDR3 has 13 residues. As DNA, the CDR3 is TGTGCCAGCAGCTTACCCCCAAACTACGAGCAGTACTTC. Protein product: CASSLPPNYEQYF.

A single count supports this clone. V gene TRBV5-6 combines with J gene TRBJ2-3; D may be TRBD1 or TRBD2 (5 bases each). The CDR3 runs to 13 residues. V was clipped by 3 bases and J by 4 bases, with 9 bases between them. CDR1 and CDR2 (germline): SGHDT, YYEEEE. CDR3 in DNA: TGTGCCAGCAGCTCCGGGACCGCAGATACGCAGTATTTT. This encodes CASSSGTADTQYF.